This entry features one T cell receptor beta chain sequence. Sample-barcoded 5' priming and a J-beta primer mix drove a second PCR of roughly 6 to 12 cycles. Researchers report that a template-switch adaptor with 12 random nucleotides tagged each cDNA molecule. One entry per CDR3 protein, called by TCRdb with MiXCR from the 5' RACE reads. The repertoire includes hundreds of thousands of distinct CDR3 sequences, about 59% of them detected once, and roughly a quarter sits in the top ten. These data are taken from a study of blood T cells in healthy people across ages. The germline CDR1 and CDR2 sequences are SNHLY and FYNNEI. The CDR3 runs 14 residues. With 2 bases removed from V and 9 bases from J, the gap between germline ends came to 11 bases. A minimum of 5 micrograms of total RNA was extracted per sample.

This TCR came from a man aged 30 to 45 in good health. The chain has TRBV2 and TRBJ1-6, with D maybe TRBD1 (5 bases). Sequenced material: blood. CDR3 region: CASSEPYQGSPLHF. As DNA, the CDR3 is TGTGCCAGCAGTGAACCGTATCAGGGTTCACCCCTCCACTTT.